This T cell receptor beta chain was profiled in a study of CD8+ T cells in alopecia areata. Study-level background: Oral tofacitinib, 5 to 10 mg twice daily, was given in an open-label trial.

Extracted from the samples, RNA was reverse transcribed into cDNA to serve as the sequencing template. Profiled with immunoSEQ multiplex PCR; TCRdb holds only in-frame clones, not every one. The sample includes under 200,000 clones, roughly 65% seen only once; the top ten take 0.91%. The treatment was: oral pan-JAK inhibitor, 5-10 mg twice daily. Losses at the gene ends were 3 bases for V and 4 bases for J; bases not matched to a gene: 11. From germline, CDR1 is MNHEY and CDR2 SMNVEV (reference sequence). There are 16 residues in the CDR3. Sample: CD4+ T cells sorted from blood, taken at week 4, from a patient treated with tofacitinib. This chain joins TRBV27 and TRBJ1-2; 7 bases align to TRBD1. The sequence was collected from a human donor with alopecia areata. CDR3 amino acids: CASSFLNSDRSYGYTF. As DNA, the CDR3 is TGTGCCAGCAGTTTCCTCAACTCGGACAGGAGCTATGGCTACACCTTC.